The 18 T cell receptor beta chains below all came from one sample that was sequenced in a study of Tregs in tolerant kidney transplant recipients (dated by TCRdb to between 2019 and 2020). The library was prepared using the immunoSEQ multiplex PCR assay. Imported from immuneACCESS, the table was reduced by TCRdb to in-frame sequences with V and J called. These copies leave out some clones; in studies compared against another copy, an unresolved V gene accounts for under half, and the cause of the remainder is not known. The sample table contains about 100,000 clones; only one count was recorded for roughly 89% of them. Together, the top ten hold about 0.31% of the sample. The time point label for this specimen denotes: blood sample drawn before combined kidney and bone marrow transplant. The source was CD4+ T cells from blood, collected before the transplant. Source of these receptors: a human donor who received a combined kidney and bone marrow transplant.

The chain links TRBV10-3 to TRBJ2-7, with 10 nucleotides matching TRBD2. The V and J ends lost 4 bases and 5 bases, in that order; junction bases with no gene match: 11. This CDR3 contains 16 residues. Germline values: CDR1 ENHRY, CDR2 SYGVKD. CDR3 residues: CAISGQFSGRSHEQYF. Written as DNA, the CDR3 is TGTGCCATCAGTGGCCAATTTAGCGGGAGGAGCCACGAGCAGTACTTC.

This chain links TRBV9 with TRBJ2-1, with a weak D call TRBD2 (5 bases). The CDR3 consists of 15 residues. Germline CDR1 SGDLS, CDR2 YYNGEE. The germline V and J ends were trimmed by 0 bases and 4 bases, with 11 bases remaining between them. This chain's CDR3 is CASSVESGPYNEQFF. CDR3 sequence (DNA): TGTGCCAGCAGCGTAGAAAGCGGACCTTACAATGAGCAGTTCTTC.

The chain is built from TRBV10-3 and TRBJ2-7; 7 bases line up with TRBD1. Germline CDR1 and CDR2: ENHRY and SYGVKD. V was pared by 0 bases and J by 0 bases, with 2 bases of the junction left unmatched. CDR3 length: 15 amino acids. The CDR3 here is CAISESAGGSYEQYF. The CDR3, as DNA: TGTGCCATCAGTGAGTCCGCAGGGGGCTCCTACGAGCAGTACTTC.

This clone has a single count. The chain uses TRBV7-2 and TRBJ1-6; TRBD1 might be the D (5 bases). V was clipped by 5 bases and J by 3 bases, with 20 bases between them. CDR1 SGHTA and CDR2 FQGNSA come from the germline V gene. The CDR3 covers 18 residues. The CDR3 protein is CASSHPGRGRVYNSPLHF. CDR3 in DNA: TGTGCCAGCAGCCATCCGGGGAGGGGCAGGGTCTATAATTCACCCCTCCACTTT. Based on the CDR3 plus reference TRBV7-2 and TRBJ1-6, the full variable domain is GAGVSQSPSNKVTEKGKDVELRCDPISGHTALYWYRQSLGQGLEFLIYFQGNSAPDKSGLPSDRFSAERTGGSVSTLTIQRTQQEDSAVYLCASSHPGRGRVYNSPLHFGNGTRLTVT.

The chain uses TRBV5-6 and TRBJ1-1; D is possibly TRBD1 (6 bases). The CDR3 covers 14 residues. Germline CDR1 SGHDT, CDR2 YYEEEE. V lost 9 bases and J lost 4, with 19 bases in between. CDR3 sequence reads: CATLRGGGGTEAFF. The CDR3 nucleotides read TGTGCCACGTTAAGAGGGGGAGGGGGCACTGAAGCTTTCTTT.

This clone was counted only a few times. J is TRBJ2-7 and V is TRBV30, with D unclear. Trimming pared 3 bases from V and 3 bases from J, leaving 6 bases between. CDR1 GTSNPN and CDR2 SVGIG come from the germline V gene (reference sequence). This CDR3 spans 11 amino acids. CDR3 sequence: CAWRYSYEQYF. In DNA form, the CDR3 reads TGTGCCTGGAGATACAGCTACGAGCAGTACTTC.

J is TRBJ1-5 and V is TRBV28; a possible D gene is TRBD1 (6 bases). Germline values: CDR1 MDHEN, CDR2 SYDVKM. V dropped 6 bases and J dropped 6 bases, with 21 bases sitting between them. The CDR3 totals 16 residues. The chain's CDR3 is CASSLATGTRFQPQHF. In DNA form, the CDR3 reads TGTGCCAGCAGCCTCGCAACCGGGACACGCTTTCAGCCCCAGCATTTT.

The chain uses TRBV28 and TRBJ2-4; 7 bases map to TRBD2. With V trimmed by 10 bases and J by 0 bases, 9 bases remained unmatched. The V gene's germline CDR1 is MDHEN and CDR2 SYDVKM. The CDR3 consists of 15 residues. This CDR3 is CATMGGDVAKNIQYF. CDR3 in DNA: TGTGCCACCATGGGGGGGGATGTAGCCAAAAACATTCAGTACTTC.

This chain uses TRBV11-2 with TRBJ1-6; D may be TRBD1 (6 bases). Germline CDR1 SGHAT, CDR2 FQNNGV. The CDR3 has 16 amino acids. Trimming pared 1 base from V and 11 bases from J, leaving 18 bases between. The CDR3 DNA is TGTGCCAGCAGCTTAGTGCCGGGCCAATCAGGGGCACCCCTCCACTTT. Translated, it gives CASSLVPGQSGAPLHF.

This chain uses TRBV19 with TRBJ2-7, with D perhaps TRBD1 (7 bases). The V end lost 2 bases, the J end lost 1 base, and 15 bases lay between the germline ends. This CDR3 contains 16 residues. CDR1 is LNHDA and CDR2 is SQIVND in the germline V gene (reference sequence). As DNA, the CDR3 is TGTGCCAGTAGTATAATCGGGAGACAGGGTTCCTACGAGCAGTACTTC. Its translation: CASSIIGRQGSYEQYF.

The chain combines TRBV7-8 with TRBJ2-1, with 7 bases identical to TRBD1. CDR3 length: 15 amino acids. V was clipped by 0 bases and J by 6 bases; unmatched bases: 5. Germline assignment: CDR1 SGHVS and CDR2 FQNEAQ. The CDR3 DNA follows: TGTGCCAGCAGCTTAGCAGGGGGCTATGGCAATGAGCAGTTCTTC. Translation gives CASSLAGGYGNEQFF. Variable domain in full (rest from reference TRBV7-8 and TRBJ2-1): GAGVSQSPRYKVAKRGQDVALRCDPISGHVSLFWYQQALGQGPEFLTYFQNEAQLDKSGLPSDRFFAERPEGSVSTLKIQRTQQEDSAVYLCASSLAGGYGNEQFFGPGTRLTVL.

The chain links TRBV6-4 to TRBJ1-1, with TRBD1 as a possible D gene (6 bases). The V end lost 0 bases, the J end lost 4 bases, and 12 bases lay between the germline ends. This CDR3 is 15 amino acids long. Germline CDR1 is MRHNA and CDR2 is SNTAGT. The chain's CDR3 is CASSDSRLGGTEAFF. CDR3 DNA sequence: TGTGCCAGCAGTGACTCGAGATTAGGGGGCACTGAAGCTTTCTTT.

This chain links TRBV6-5 with TRBJ2-5; 10 bases line up with TRBD1. This CDR3 spans 15 amino acids. Trimming removed 8 bases from V and 9 bases from J; junction bases left unmatched: 15. In germline, CDR1 is MNHEY, CDR2 SVGAGI. The CDR3 loop is CASGNDRGPWGAQYF. CDR3 coding DNA: TGTGCCAGCGGAAACGACAGGGGGCCCTGGGGGGCCCAGTACTTC.

V usage is TRBV4-1 and J usage is TRBJ1-4; the D is unclear. With 1 base removed from V and 5 bases from J, the gap between germline ends came to 8 bases. Germline V CDR1 and CDR2: MGHRA, YSYEKL. The CDR3 covers 14 residues. CDR3: CASSQVAGNEKLFF. In nucleotides, the CDR3 is TGCGCCAGCAGCCAAGTGGCGGGAAATGAAAAACTGTTTTTT.

The chain couples TRBV19 to TRBJ1-2; no clear D gene. V dropped 3 bases and J dropped 0 bases, with 17 bases sitting between them. Looked up from germline, CDR1 is LNHDA and CDR2 is SQIVND (reference sequence). CDR3 size: 17 residues. The CDR3 loop is CASSIRKWEETNYGYTF. The CDR3 nucleotides read TGTGCCAGTAGTATTCGCAAATGGGAGGAGACTAACTATGGCTACACCTTC.

This clone was seen only once. The rearrangement uses TRBV7-9 and TRBJ1-2; 9 positions agree with TRBD1. CDR1 is SEHNR and CDR2 is FQNEAQ in the germline V gene (reference sequence). The junction had 4 bases not matched to a gene; V was cut back by 5 bases and J by 6 bases. The CDR3 is made up of 13 amino acids. CDR3 in DNA: TGTGCCAGCAGCACACAGGGGGCAGATGGCTACACCTTC. Its protein is CASSTQGADGYTF.

This chain joins TRBV11-2 and TRBJ2-7; D is undetermined. CDR3 size: 14 residues. Looked up from germline, CDR1 is SGHAT and CDR2 is FQNNGV. Trimming cost V 3 bases and J 3 bases, with 12 bases left between them. In nucleotides, the CDR3 is TGTGCCAGCAGCTTTACAGTTCCCCACTACGAGCAGTACTTC. This sequence encodes CASSFTVPHYEQYF.

This chain links TRBV5-1 with TRBJ2-1, with D maybe TRBD2 (5 bases). There are 12 residues in the CDR3. V was cut by 1 base and J by 7 bases, with 6 bases left in between. Germline V gene data show CDR1 as SGHRS and CDR2 as YFSETQ. CDR3 sequence: CASSLPGNEQFF. The DNA of the CDR3 is TGCGCCAGCAGCTTGCCGGGGAATGAGCAGTTCTTC.